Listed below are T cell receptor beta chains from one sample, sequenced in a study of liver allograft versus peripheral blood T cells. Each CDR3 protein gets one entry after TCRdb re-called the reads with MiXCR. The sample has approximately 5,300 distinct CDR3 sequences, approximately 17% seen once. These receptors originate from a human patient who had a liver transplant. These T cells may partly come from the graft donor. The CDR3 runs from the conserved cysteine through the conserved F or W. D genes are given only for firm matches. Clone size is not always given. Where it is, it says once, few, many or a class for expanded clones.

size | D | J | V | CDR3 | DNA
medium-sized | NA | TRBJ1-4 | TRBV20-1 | CSARDRNSNNEKLFF | TGCAGTGCTAGAGATCGGAACAGCAATAATGAAAAACTGTTTTTT
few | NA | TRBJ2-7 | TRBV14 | CASSQDWGFYEQYF | TGTGCCAGCAGCCAAGATTGGGGTTTCTACGAGCAGTACTTC
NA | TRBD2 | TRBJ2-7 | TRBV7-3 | CASGLNAGGEQYF | TGTGCCAGCGGTCTAAATGCGGGGGGCGAGCAGTACTTC
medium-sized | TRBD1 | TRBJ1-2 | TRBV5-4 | CASSNRDRDFYGYTF | TGTGCCAGCAGCAACCGGGACAGGGATTTCTATGGCTACACCTTC
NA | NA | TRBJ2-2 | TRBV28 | CVSSSAGELYF | TGTGTCAGCTCGAGTGCCGGGGAGCTGTATTTT
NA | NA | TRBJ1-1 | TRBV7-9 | CASSLGTLNTEAFF | TGTGCCAGCAGCTTAGGGACATTGAACACTGAAGCTTTCTTT
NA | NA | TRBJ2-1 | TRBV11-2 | CASSPGTSFYNEQFF | TGTGCCAGCAGCCCCGGGACTTCGTTTTACAATGAGCAGTTCTTC
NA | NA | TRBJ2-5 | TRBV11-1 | CASSLAPRETQYF | TGTGCCAGCAGCTTAGCTCCACGGGAGACCCAGTACTTC
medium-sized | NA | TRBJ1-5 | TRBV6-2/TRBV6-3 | CASSRTAINQPQHF | TGTGCCAGCAGTCGGACAGCGATCAATCAGCCCCAGCATTTT
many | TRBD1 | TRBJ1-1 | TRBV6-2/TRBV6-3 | CASSYPRQGNTEAFF | TGTGCCAGCAGTTACCCCCGACAGGGGAACACTGAAGCTTTCTTT
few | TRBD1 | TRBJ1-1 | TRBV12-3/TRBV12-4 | CASSKGGGSAEAFF | TGTGCCAGCAGTAAGGGAGGGGGCTCGGCTGAAGCTTTCTTT
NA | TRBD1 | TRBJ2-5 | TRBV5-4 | CASSLASGTGGQETQYF | TGTGCCAGCAGCTTGGCCAGCGGGACAGGGGGCCAAGAGACCCAGTACTTC
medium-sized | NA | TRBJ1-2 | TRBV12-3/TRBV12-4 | CASSLRTANYGYTF | TGTGCCAGCAGTTTGCGGACAGCGAACTACGGCTACACCTTC
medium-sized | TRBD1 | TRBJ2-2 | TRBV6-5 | CASNVKGGDTGELFF | TGTGCCAGCAATGTCAAAGGGGGCGATACCGGGGAGCTGTTTTTT
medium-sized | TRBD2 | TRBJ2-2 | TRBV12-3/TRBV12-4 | CASMLAGGVAGELFF | TGTGCCAGCATGCTAGCGGGAGGGGTCGCCGGGGAGCTGTTTTTT
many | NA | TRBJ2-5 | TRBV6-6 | CASSVLGETQYF | TGTGCCAGCAGCGTCTTAGGGGAGACCCAGTACTTC
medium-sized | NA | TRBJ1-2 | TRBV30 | CAWMVRPVGDGYTF | TGTGCCTGGATGGTACGTCCGGTAGGGGATGGCTACACCTTC
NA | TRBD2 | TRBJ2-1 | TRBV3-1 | CASRRGLAGGHEQFF | TGTGCCAGCAGGCGTGGACTAGCGGGGGGCCATGAGCAGTTCTTC
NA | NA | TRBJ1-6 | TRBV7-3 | CASSLGMGNRGISPLHF | TGTGCCAGCAGCTTAGGGATGGGGAATCGGGGAATTTCACCCCTCCACTTT
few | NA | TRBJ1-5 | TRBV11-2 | CASSLGQNSNQPQHF | TGTGCCAGCAGCTTAGGGCAGAATAGCAATCAGCCCCAGCATTTT
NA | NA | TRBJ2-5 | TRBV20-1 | CSAKRGEETQYF | TGCAGTGCTAAGCGAGGAGAAGAGACCCAGTACTTC
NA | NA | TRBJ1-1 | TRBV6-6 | CASSSNGIGTEAFF | TGTGCCAGCAGCTCCAACGGTATAGGGACTGAAGCTTTCTTT
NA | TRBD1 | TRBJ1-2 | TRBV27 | CASSLNRGQGEFYGYTF | TGTGCCAGCAGTCTAAACCGGGGACAGGGTGAATTCTATGGCTACACCTTC
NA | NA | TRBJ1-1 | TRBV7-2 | CASSSAPGSRVEAFF | TGTGCCAGCAGCTCAGCACCGGGCTCTCGCGTTGAAGCTTTCTTT
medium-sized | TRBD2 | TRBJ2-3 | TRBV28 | CASSSGGKGTDTQYF | TGTGCCAGCAGTAGCGGGGGGAAGGGCACAGATACGCAGTATTTT
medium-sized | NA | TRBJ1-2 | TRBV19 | CASTSIQRGYTF | TGTGCCAGTACGTCGATTCAAAGGGGCTACACCTTC
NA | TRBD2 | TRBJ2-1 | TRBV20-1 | CSARASGGEQFF | TGCAGTGCTAGAGCTAGCGGGGGAGAGCAGTTCTTC
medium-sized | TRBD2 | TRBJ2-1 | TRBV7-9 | CASRHTSGRSLDNEQFF | TGTGCCAGCAGACATACTAGCGGGAGGTCCCTCGACAATGAGCAGTTCTTC
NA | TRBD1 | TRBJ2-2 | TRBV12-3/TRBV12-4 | CASKGPGQGATGELFF | TGTGCCAGCAAGGGGCCCGGACAGGGGGCTACCGGGGAGCTGTTTTTT
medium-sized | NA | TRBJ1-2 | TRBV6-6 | CASSYGPGRGYTF | TGTGCCAGCAGTTACGGGCCAGGACGGGGCTACACCTTC
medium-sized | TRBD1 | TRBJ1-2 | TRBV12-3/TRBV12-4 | CASSWTGTAYGYTF | TGTGCCAGCAGCTGGACCGGGACAGCCTATGGCTACACCTTC
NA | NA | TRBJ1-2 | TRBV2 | CATLIGYGYTF | TGTGCCACCTTGATTGGCTATGGCTACACCTTC
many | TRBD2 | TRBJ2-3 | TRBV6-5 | CASSLAGGNDNTQYF | TGTGCCAGCAGTTTAGCGGGGGGCAATGATAATACGCAGTATTTT
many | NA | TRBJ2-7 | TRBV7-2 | CASSSKGGASSYEQYF | TGTGCCAGCAGCTCCAAGGGGGGGGCGAGCTCTTACGAGCAGTACTTC
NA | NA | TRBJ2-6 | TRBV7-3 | CASSLGFSGANVLTF | TGTGCCAGCAGCTTAGGGTTCTCTGGGGCCAACGTCCTGACTTTC
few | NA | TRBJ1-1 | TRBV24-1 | CATSDSGHGGGTEAFF | TGTGCCACCAGTGATTCCGGACATGGGGGGGGGACTGAAGCTTTCTTT
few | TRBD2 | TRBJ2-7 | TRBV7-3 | CASSLLGGGSSEQYF | TGTGCCAGCAGCCTATTGGGCGGGGGTAGTTCCGAGCAGTACTTC
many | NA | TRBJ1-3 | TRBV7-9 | CASSTGGTGNTIYF | TGTGCCAGCAGTACTGGCGGGACCGGAAACACCATATATTTT
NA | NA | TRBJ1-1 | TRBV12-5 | CASGLGKAEAFF | TGTGCTAGTGGTCTTGGGAAAGCCGAAGCTTTCTTT
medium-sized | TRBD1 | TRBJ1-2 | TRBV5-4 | CASSLTGAGYGYTF | TGTGCCAGCAGTCTGACAGGGGCAGGGTATGGCTACACCTTC
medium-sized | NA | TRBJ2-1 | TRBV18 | CASSRVGKQNEQFF | TGTGCCAGCTCCCGGGTGGGCAAGCAAAATGAGCAGTTCTTC
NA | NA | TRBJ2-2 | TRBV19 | CASRTSYIGELFF | TGTGCCAGTAGGACTAGTTATATCGGGGAGCTGTTTTTT